What follows describes a single T cell receptor beta chain. Its antigen is unidentified. The data are from a study of a mutant IDH1 vaccine in newly diagnosed glioma. Germline loops: CDR1 MNHNS, CDR2 SASEGT. This CDR3 is 14 amino acids long. The germline V and J ends were trimmed by 1 base and 5 bases, with 11 bases remaining between them. Time point specified: week 23, last vaccination. A 20-mer mutant IDH1 peptide at 300 ug was injected subcutaneously with topical imiquimod. Clones were sequenced by immunoSEQ multiplex PCR, and TCRdb holds only the in-frame ones, with some missing. The table lists 35,000 to 50,000 clones, around 85% of them singletons.

The chain employs TRBV6-1 and TRBJ1-1, with a weak D call TRBD1 (6 bases). The specimen comprised PBMCs, sampled from a glioma patient whose treatment included an IDH1 peptide vaccine. This TCR derives from a woman between 18 and 29 years old with glioma. Some clones in this sample may be carry-over from other donors' samples. The CDR3 region has the DNA TGTGCCAGCAGTGAAGAGGGGGGAGGGACTGAAGCTTTCTTT. It translates to CASSEEGGGTEAFF.